What follows are 21 T cell receptor beta chains derived from one specimen sequenced in a study of T cell repertoires in cytomegalovirus infection. TCRdb called the reads again in MiXCR, with one record for every CDR3 protein. The sample carries 400,000 or so distinct CDR3 sequences, roughly 20% recorded once. The sequenced material came from PBMCs. The receptor set was obtained from a human donor in good health (CMV status not recorded). Some clones in this sample may be carry-over from other donors' samples.

This clonotype has just a few counts. The rearrangement uses TRBV12-3 or TRBV12-4 and TRBJ1-2; the D is unclear. Between the trimmed V and J ends, which lost 0 bases and 6 bases, there was a span of 14 bases. The CDR3 consists of 15 residues. The chain's CDR3 is CASSLAGSVEHGYTF. The CDR3 coding sequence is TGTGCCAGCAGTTTAGCGGGCAGCGTCGAACATGGCTACACCTTC.

The chain recombines TRBV12-5 with TRBJ1-2; TRBD1 agrees at 10 bases. J lost 6 bases, V lost 5 bases, and 3 bases had no gene match. The CDR3 covers 13 residues. The germline V gene has CDR1 LGHNT and CDR2 FRNRAP. The CDR3 loop is CASGPGTGDGYTF. The CDR3 DNA follows: TGTGCTAGTGGTCCCGGGACAGGGGATGGCTACACCTTC.

This chain uses TRBV5-5 with TRBJ2-1, with 9 bases identical to TRBD2. V dropped 1 base and J dropped 5; count of bases not matched to a gene: 4. CDR1 and CDR2 (germline): SGHKS, YYEKEE (reference sequence). There are 15 residues in the CDR3. Here the CDR3 reads CASSLKIAGDNEQFF. CDR3 sequence (DNA): TGTGCCAGCAGCTTGAAAATAGCGGGAGACAATGAGCAGTTCTTC.

This clonotype has just a few counts. The chain couples TRBV5-1 to TRBJ2-1; D unresolved. The CDR3 is 15 amino acids. The germline V gene has CDR1 SGHRS and CDR2 YFSETQ. Trimming cost V 3 bases and J 2 bases, with 12 bases left between them. CDR3: CASSSDGTPYNEQFF. For the CDR3, the DNA is TGCGCCAGCAGCTCGGACGGAACCCCCTACAATGAGCAGTTCTTC. The whole variable domain, filled in from reference TRBV5-1 and TRBJ2-1, reads KAGVTQTPRYLIKTRGQQVTLSCSPISGHRSVSWYQQTPGQGLQFLFEYFSETQRNKGNFPGRFSGRQFSNSRSEMNVSTLELGDSALYLCASSSDGTPYNEQFFGPGTRLTVL.

The sample holds a few counts of this clonotype. The chain links TRBV19 to TRBJ1-2, with 7 bases identical to TRBD1. Germline CDR1 and CDR2: LNHDA and SQIVND (reference sequence). This CDR3 has 14 residues. The junction had 7 bases not matched to a gene; V was cut back by 3 bases and J by 6 bases. CDR3 residues: CASSITGAQDGYTF. The CDR3 DNA reads TGTGCCAGTAGTATTACAGGGGCGCAAGATGGCTACACCTTC.

V is TRBV9 and J is TRBJ2-1, with a weak D call TRBD1 (6 bases). Germline lookup yields CDR1 SGDLS and CDR2 YYNGEE. V gave up 0 bases and J gave up 11 bases, with 9 bases separating them. The CDR3 contains 12 residues. The CDR3 DNA sequence: TGTGCCAGCAGCGTAGGCACAGGGAAGCAGTTCTTC. Protein product: CASSVGTGKQFF. The full variable domain, rest sourced from reference TRBV9 and TRBJ2-1, is DSGVTQTPKHLITATGQRVTLRCSPRSGDLSVYWYQQSLDQGLQFLIQYYNGEERAKGNILERFSAQQFPDLHSELNLSSLELGDSALYFCASSVGTGKQFFGPGTRLTVL.

Concerning this clonotype: This may be a read error, as it is one base from a much larger clone. The chain joins TRBV7-8 to TRBJ1-2, with 8 bases that match TRBD1. This CDR3 is built from 14 residues. With V trimmed by 4 bases and J by 5 bases, 6 bases remained unmatched. Looked up from germline, CDR1 is SGHVS and CDR2 is FQNEAQ. The CDR3 nucleotides are TGTGCCAGCAGCTCCAGGGGGCGAGCTTATGGCTACACCTTC. It yields the protein CASSSRGRAYGYTF.

This clonotype was observed many times. The chain joins TRBV6-1 to TRBJ2-6, with a tentative D call TRBD1 (6 bases). Germline V gene data show CDR1 as MNHNS and CDR2 as SASEGT. The CDR3 loop spans 15 amino acids. V was trimmed by 5 bases and J by 1 base, leaving 9 bases between them. CDR3 in DNA: TGTGCCAGCAGTATCACAGGGTCTGGGGCCAACGTCCTGACTTTC. Its translation: CASSITGSGANVLTF.

This clonotype was picked up many times. The chain joins TRBV11-2 to TRBJ2-3, with D unclear. V was trimmed by 5 bases and J by 6 bases, leaving 12 bases between them. Germline CDR1 reads SGHAT; CDR2 reads FQNNGV. The CDR3 extends over 13 amino acids. The CDR3 reads CASSLSDWDTQYF. In nucleotides, the CDR3 is TGTGCCAGCAGCCTATCCGACTGGGATACGCAGTATTTT.

This clonotype was seen at least ten times. This rearrangement joins TRBV4-3 to TRBJ2-1; 12 nucleotides line up with TRBD2. Germline CDR1 reads LGHNA; CDR2 reads YSLEER. There are 16 residues in the CDR3. V lost 1 base and J lost 4; bases outside the gene matches: 2. CDR3 DNA sequence: TGCGCCAGCAGCCAAGGGACTAGCGGGATGTACAATGAGCAGTTCTTC. Its translation: CASSQGTSGMYNEQFF.

The rearrangement joins TRBV10-3 to TRBJ1-3, with TRBD1 matching over 9 bases. Germline assignment: CDR1 ENHRY and CDR2 SYGVKD. This CDR3 contains 15 residues. V lost 6 bases and J lost 3; bases outside the gene matches: 6. The CDR3 reads CAISPGQGIGNTIYF. The DNA for the CDR3 is TGTGCCATCAGCCCGGGACAGGGAATTGGAAACACCATATATTTT.

This clonotype was observed many times. The gene calls are TRBV6-1 and TRBJ2-1; D could derive from TRBD1 or TRBD2 (5 bases each). The CDR3 is made up of 15 amino acids. With 6 bases removed from V and 6 bases from J, the gap between germline ends came to 18 bases. The germline CDR1 and CDR2 sequences are MNHNS and SASEGT. CDR3 sequence reads: CASSKAGGAGNEQFF. CDR3 coding DNA: TGTGCCAGCAGCAAAGCTGGGGGAGCCGGCAATGAGCAGTTCTTC.

This chain connects TRBV5-5 to TRBJ2-7; a weak D match, TRBD2 (5 bases). CDR1 and CDR2 (germline): SGHKS, YYEKEE (reference sequence). V shed 1 base and J shed 4 bases, with 18 bases lying between them. The CDR3 runs to 16 residues. The CDR3 DNA follows: TGTGCCAGCAGCTTGCACTCAAGCGCCGGCGGGTACGAGCAGTACTTC. Protein product: CASSLHSSAGGYEQYF.

This chain uses TRBV19 with TRBJ2-1; tentatively, D is TRBD2 (5 bases). V lost 7 bases and J lost 10, with 20 bases in between. The CDR3 sequence is 14 residues long. Germline CDR1 LNHDA, CDR2 SQIVND (reference sequence). This CDR3 is CASTETRQSGEQFF. The CDR3 DNA follows: TGTGCCAGTACTGAAACTAGGCAGTCCGGGGAGCAGTTCTTC.

This clonotype was recorded at least ten times. The chain uses TRBV10-1 and TRBJ1-2, with D tentatively TRBD1 (5 bases). Deletions cut 2 bases from V and 4 bases from J, with 5 bases between. CDR1 WNHNN and CDR2 SYGVQD come from the germline V gene (reference sequence). The CDR3 covers 12 residues. CDR3 coding DNA: TGCGCCAGCAGTGAGGACAGCTATGGCTACACCTTC. It encodes CASSEDSYGYTF.

The rearrangement joins TRBV6-4 to TRBJ2-6; no clear D. V gave up 4 bases and J gave up 3 bases, with 7 bases separating them. Per germline, CDR1 MRHNA and CDR2 SNTAGT. The CDR3 has 14 amino acids. The CDR3 DNA reads as TGTGCCAGCAGTGCCCTCCTTGGGGCCAACGTCCTGACTTTC. This gives the protein CASSALLGANVLTF.

This clonotype was detected many times. This rearrangement joins TRBV28 to TRBJ2-5, with D possibly being TRBD2 (6 bases). The V gene's germline CDR1 is MDHEN and CDR2 SYDVKM. V lost 2 bases, J lost 3 bases, and 13 bases lay in between. The CDR3 loop spans 15 amino acids. CDR3 sequence reads: CASSLRGGVKETQYF. The CDR3 nucleotides are TGTGCCAGCAGTTTACGCGGCGGGGTAAAAGAGACCCAGTACTTC.

This clonotype was detected many times. CDR3 DNA sequence: TGTGCCAGCAGCTCTACCGGGACAGGGGCCTACGAGCAGTACTTC. As protein: CASSSTGTGAYEQYF. This chain joins TRBV7-2 and TRBJ2-7; 10 bases map to TRBD1. V was clipped by 4 bases and J by 2 bases; unmatched bases: 5. This CDR3 is 15 amino acids long. The germline V gene encodes CDR1 SGHTA and CDR2 FQGNSA. Using reference TRBV7-2 and TRBJ2-7 for the parts outside the CDR3, the full variable domain is GAGVSQSPSNKVTEKGKDVELRCDPISGHTALYWYRQSLGQGLEFLIYFQGNSAPDKSGLPSDRFSAERTGGSVSTLTIQRTQQEDSAVYLCASSSTGTGAYEQYFGPGTRLTVT.

The rearrangement joins TRBV20-1 to TRBJ2-2; TRBD2 agrees at 7 bases. In germline, CDR1 is DFQATT, CDR2 SNEGSKA (reference sequence). Trimming cost V 5 bases and J 8 bases; bases outside gene matches: 14. This CDR3 spans 15 amino acids. This chain's CDR3 is CSAYHGGGESGELFF. CDR3 bases: TGCAGTGCTTACCATGGCGGGGGTGAAAGTGGGGAGCTGTTTTTT.

The table lists this clonotype with many counts. The gene calls are TRBV12-3 or TRBV12-4 and TRBJ2-3, with 8 bases that match TRBD2. The length of the CDR3 is 15 residues. V lost 5 bases, J lost 5 bases, and 9 bases stayed unmatched. This CDR3 is CASSLTGGPEDTQYF. In DNA, the CDR3 is TGTGCCAGCAGTCTAACGGGGGGGCCGGAAGATACGCAGTATTTT.

The chain couples TRBV5-6 to TRBJ1-2; D gene unclear. The CDR3 covers 11 residues. Germline V gene data show CDR1 as SGHDT and CDR2 as YYEEEE. V shed 3 bases and J shed 8 bases, with 8 bases lying between them. CDR3: CASSYRLGYTF. The CDR3 coding sequence is TGTGCCAGCAGCTACCGTCTAGGCTACACCTTC.